The T cell receptor (beta chain) under discussion was sequenced for a study of shared clonotypes between healthy human individuals. The naive CD8 population came from CD45RO-negative cells selected for CCR7, without terminally differentiated effector memory CD45RA+ cells. The protocol was immunoSEQ multiplex PCR, while the TCRdb copy is restricted to in-frame clones and leaves out a portion. The sample lists approximately 1.9 million clones; roughly 95% were seen once. The CDR3 is made up of 15 amino acids. Germline CDR1 MGHRA, CDR2 YSYEKL. J lost 6 bases, V lost 1 base, and 6 bases had no gene match.

The genes are TRBV4-1 and TRBJ1-2, with TRBD1 matching over 9 bases. This receptor was taken from a man aged 18 to 35 in good health. Some clones in this sample may be carry-over from other donors' samples. Material for sequencing was naive CD8+ T cells from PBMCs. The CDR3 region is CASSQVRTGEHGYTF. For the CDR3, the DNA is TGCGCCAGCAGCCAAGTCAGGACAGGGGAGCATGGCTACACCTTC.